The next 27 T cell receptor beta chains were all read from a single sample in a study of regulatory T cells in long-lasting Graves disease. Researchers made TCR beta libraries by using iRepertoire HTBI primers and running Arm-PCR on CDR3 regions. TCRdb used MiXCR to reprocess the multiplex PCR reads, holding one entry per CDR3 protein. The sample carries approximately 470,000 distinct CDR3 sequences, roughly 16% recorded once. As for time point: newly diagnosed GD, antithyroid drugs for less than 3 months. Generation of the TCR library employed RNA extracted from PBMCs. The sample was also reused in another study, on T cells in Graves' hyperthyroidism and ophthalmopathy.

The sample consisted of peripheral blood mononuclear cells (PBMCs), taken at new diagnosis, from a patient treated with antithyroid drugs. The receptors originated from a middle-aged man with Graves disease.

This clonotype has a handful of counts. V is TRBV9 and J is TRBJ1-4, with TRBD1 identical over 11 bases. The CDR3 loop spans 17 amino acids. Germline V gene data show CDR1 as SGDLS and CDR2 as YYNGEE. V dropped 3 bases and J dropped 3; count of bases not matched to a gene: 7. CDR3: CASSGPGQGDPNEKLFF. In nucleotides, the CDR3 is TGTGCCAGCAGCGGTCCGGGACAGGGGGATCCTAATGAAAAACTGTTTTTT.

This clonotype showed up many times. V is TRBV20-1 and J is TRBJ2-5, with 10 bases lining up with TRBD2. CDR3 length: 17 amino acids. Trimming cost V 0 bases and J 3 bases; bases outside gene matches: 10. Germline assignment: CDR1 DFQATT and CDR2 SNEGSKA (reference sequence). The CDR3, as DNA: TGCAGTGCTAGAGATCGGTCGGCCGGGACTAGCGAAGAGACCCAGTACTTC. This gives the protein CSARDRSAGTSEETQYF.

This clonotype appeared many times. The chain joins TRBV15 to TRBJ1-5; D is uncertain. The CDR3 contains 18 residues. The germline V and J ends were trimmed by 0 bases and 1 base, with 16 bases remaining between them. Germline V gene lookup returns CDR1 LNHNV and CDR2 YYDKDF (reference sequence). In DNA form, the CDR3 reads TGTGCCACCAGCAGAGATCCCCGGGCGCTTATGAGCAATCAGCCCCAGCATTTT. Translation: CATSRDPRALMSNQPQHF. The full variable domain, completed using reference TRBV15 and TRBJ1-5, is DAMVIQNPRYQVTQFGKPVTLSCSQTLNHNVMYWYQQKSSQAPKLLFHYYDKDFNNEADTPDNFQSRRPNTSFCFLDIRSPGLGDTAMYLCATSRDPRALMSNQPQHFGDGTRLSIL.

This clonotype was seen ten or more times. V and J are TRBV28 and TRBJ2-1, with TRBD1 matching over 8 bases. Trimming at V came to 4 bases and at J to 4 bases, leaving 3 bases not matched to a gene. CDR3 size: 14 residues. Germline V CDR1 and CDR2: MDHEN, SYDVKM. CDR3 nucleotides: TGTGCCAGCAGTTATGGGACAGGTTACAATGAGCAGTTCTTC. Its translation: CASSYGTGYNEQFF.

At least ten counts were recorded for this clonotype. The chain uses TRBV18 and TRBJ2-7; 7 bases are a match to TRBD2. Trimming cost V 0 bases and J 3 bases; bases outside gene matches: 8. CDR1 and CDR2 from the germline V gene are KGHSH and LQKENI. This CDR3 has 16 amino acids. The CDR3 spells CASSPPGRERIYEQYF. CDR3 DNA sequence: TGTGCCAGCTCACCACCGGGGCGGGAGAGAATCTACGAGCAGTACTTC.

The chain uses TRBV6-5 and TRBJ1-6; D uncertain. There are 16 residues in the CDR3. V lost 3 bases to trimming and J lost 7 bases, with 16 bases between them. Germline CDR1 MNHEY, CDR2 SVGAGI. The CDR3 sequence: CASSYRPNIGNSPLHF. The CDR3, as DNA: TGTGCCAGCAGTTATCGACCCAATATTGGGAATTCACCCCTCCACTTT.

This clonotype appeared many times. V and J are TRBV6-1 and TRBJ2-3, with 12 nucleotides matching TRBD2. The CDR3 consists of 17 residues. J lost 6 bases, V lost 11 bases, and 18 bases had no gene match. The germline V gene encodes CDR1 MNHNS and CDR2 SASEGT. This CDR3 reads CAGSPLPSGRVGDTQYF. The CDR3 bases are TGTGCCGGCTCCCCCCTCCCTAGCGGGAGGGTCGGGGATACGCAGTATTTT.

CDR3 nucleotide sequence: TGTGCCACCAGTGATTCTCGTGACGGCTACACCTTC. Translating gives CATSDSRDGYTF. The J gene is TRBJ1-2, the V gene TRBV24-1; D unresolved. The CDR3 is made up of 12 amino acids. CDR1 is KGHDR and CDR2 is SFDVKD in the germline V gene. Trimming shortened V by 2 bases and J by 8 bases, and 8 bases separated the two germline ends.

The chain's CDR3 is CASSNSGSPYEQYF. The CDR3 region has the DNA TGTGCCAGCAGCAATAGCGGGAGCCCATACGAGCAGTACTTC. This chain links TRBV5-4 with TRBJ2-7; 9 bases map to TRBD2. The V gene's germline CDR1 is SGHNT and CDR2 YYREEE (reference sequence). Losses at the gene ends were 4 bases for V and 4 bases for J; bases not matched to a gene: 6. The CDR3 runs to 14 residues. The complete variable domain, with remaining parts taken from reference TRBV5-4 and TRBJ2-7, reads ETGVTQSPTHLIKTRGQQVTLRCSSQSGHNTVSWYQQALGQGPQFIFQYYREEENGRGNFPPRFSGLQFPNYSSELNVNALELDDSALYLCASSNSGSPYEQYFGPGTRLTVT.

The V gene is TRBV6-1, the J gene TRBJ1-3; D possibly corresponds to TRBD1 (5 bases). The germline V gene has CDR1 MNHNS and CDR2 SASEGT. V gave up 7 bases and J gave up 3 bases, with 10 bases separating them. The CDR3 is 13 residues long. The CDR3 bases are TGTGCCAGCACCCAGGGTTTTGGAAACACCATATATTTT. Its translation: CASTQGFGNTIYF.

The chain uses TRBV19 and TRBJ2-1; the match to TRBD2 covers 9 bases. With 9 bases clipped from V and 6 bases from J, the junction kept 3 bases outside the gene matches. Germline loops: CDR1 LNHDA, CDR2 SQIVND (reference sequence). The CDR3 runs 12 residues. The CDR3 DNA sequence: TGTGCCAGCTCGACTAGCGGCAATGAGCAGTTCTTC. Amino acid sequence: CASSTSGNEQFF.

This clonotype was found a few times. The gene calls are TRBV24-1 and TRBJ1-2; D gene unclear. Germline CDR1 is KGHDR and CDR2 is SFDVKD. V lost 9 bases to trimming and J lost 6 bases, with 7 bases between them. The CDR3 runs to 10 residues. The CDR3 region is CATPFNGYTF. CDR3 bases: TGTGCCACCCCTTTTAATGGCTACACCTTC.

The chain couples TRBV7-3 to TRBJ1-3, with TRBD1 as a possible D gene (6 bases). This CDR3 region has 15 residues. Deletions cut 5 bases from V and 4 bases from J, with 15 bases between. The germline V gene has CDR1 SGHTA and CDR2 FQGTGA. CDR3 DNA sequence: TGTGCCAGCAGCACTGTGGGGGGCCCCGGAAACACCATATATTTT. Amino acids: CASSTVGGPGNTIYF.

The chain couples TRBV7-8 to TRBJ2-7; D perhaps matches TRBD1 (5 bases). The ends were cut back, 1 base at V and 2 bases at J, with 18 bases in the middle. CDR3 size: 17 residues. Looked up from germline, CDR1 is SGHVS and CDR2 is FQNEAQ. The CDR3: CASSLGRQQEPPYEQYF. CDR3 sequence (DNA): TGTGCCAGCAGCTTAGGACGCCAACAGGAGCCGCCCTACGAGCAGTACTTC.

In this sample, this clonotype turned up a few times. The rearrangement joins TRBV3-1 to TRBJ2-1, with D possibly being TRBD1 (6 bases). V lost 0 bases, J lost 8 bases, and 8 bases lay in between. There are 13 residues in the CDR3. CDR1 and CDR2 (germline): LGHDT, YNNKEL (reference sequence). Written as DNA, the CDR3 is TGTGCCAGCAGCCAAGACAGGGGACATGAGCAGTTCTTC. It encodes CASSQDRGHEQFF.

Many counts were recorded for this clonotype. The chain's CDR3 is CAWGQGAPYNEQFF. The CDR3 region has the DNA TGTGCCTGGGGCCAGGGGGCCCCCTACAATGAGCAGTTCTTC. The J gene is TRBJ2-1, the V gene TRBV30; the match to TRBD1 covers 8 bases. Germline trimming cut 5 bases from V and 2 bases from J; bases unmatched to any gene: 5. CDR1 GTSNPN and CDR2 SVGIG come from the germline V gene (reference sequence). The CDR3 is 14 amino acids.

The V gene is TRBV30, the J gene TRBJ2-1; the D gene is possibly TRBD1 (5 bases). The ends were cut back, 0 bases at V and 6 bases at J, with 15 bases in the middle. The CDR3 covers 15 residues. Germline CDR1 is GTSNPN and CDR2 is SVGIG (reference sequence). This chain's CDR3 is CAWSVRASSINEQFF. Written as DNA, the CDR3 is TGTGCCTGGAGTGTCAGGGCTAGTTCGATCAATGAGCAGTTCTTC.

This rearrangement joins TRBV7-9 to TRBJ2-7; D is undetermined. V was clipped by 5 bases and J by 0 bases, with 11 bases between them. Germline CDR1 is SEHNR and CDR2 is FQNEAQ (reference sequence). The CDR3 covers 14 residues. CDR3 coding DNA: TGTGCCAGCAGCCACTTCGGATACTCCTACGAGCAGTACTTC. It is translated as CASSHFGYSYEQYF.

V is TRBV7-9 and J is TRBJ2-3; 10 positions match TRBD1. The CDR3 length is 13 residues. The junction had 4 bases not matched to a gene; V was cut back by 5 bases and J by 8 bases. Per germline, CDR1 SEHNR and CDR2 FQNEAQ (reference sequence). The CDR3 DNA follows: TGTGCCAGCAGCCCGAGGGACAGGGGTACGCAGTATTTT. Encoded protein: CASSPRDRGTQYF.

This clonotype was counted ten times or more. V is TRBV5-1 and J is TRBJ2-1; possibly TRBD1 for D (5 bases). Per the germline V gene, CDR1 is SGHRS and CDR2 is YFSETQ. Trimming stripped 0 bases from V and 7 bases from J, with 5 bases between. The CDR3 length is 12 residues. The CDR3 loop is CASSLEGNEQFF. DNA of the CDR3: TGCGCCAGCAGCTTGGAGGGGAATGAGCAGTTCTTC.

This sequence joins TRBV7-2 and TRBJ1-2, with D possibly TRBD1 on 5 matching bases. V lost 6 bases, J lost 8 bases, and 22 bases lay in between. Germline V gene lookup returns CDR1 SGHTA and CDR2 FQGNSA. The CDR3 loop spans 15 amino acids. The CDR3 spells CASSTVGRKASGYTF. CDR3 sequence (DNA): TGTGCCAGCAGTACCGTGGGACGGAAGGCATCGGGCTACACCTTC.

This clonotype came up a few times. The chain is built from TRBV28 and TRBJ2-7; D is possibly TRBD1 (6 bases). V lost 2 bases, J lost 0 bases, and 20 bases lay in between. Per germline, CDR1 MDHEN and CDR2 SYDVKM. This CDR3 spans 18 amino acids. The chain's CDR3 is CASSLIGTGTPSSYEQYF. For the CDR3, the DNA is TGTGCCAGCAGTTTAATAGGGACCGGGACACCCAGCTCCTACGAGCAGTACTTC.

The sample holds a few counts of this clonotype. The chain joins TRBV19 to TRBJ2-2; possible D gene TRBD2, 6 bases. The V gene lost 5 bases and the J gene lost 6 bases, with 10 bases spanning the gap. The CDR3 spans 13 residues. From germline, CDR1 is LNHDA and CDR2 SQIVND (reference sequence). CDR3: CASSPAGPGELFF. The DNA of the CDR3 is TGTGCCAGTAGTCCGGCGGGGCCCGGGGAGCTGTTTTTT. The full variable domain, its missing parts supplied by reference TRBV19 and TRBJ2-2, is DGGITQSPKYLFRKEGQNVTLSCEQNLNHDAMYWYRQDPGQGLRLIYYSQIVNDFQKGDIAEGYSVSREKKESFPLTVTSAQKNPTAFYLCASSPAGPGELFFGEGSRLTVL.

V and J are TRBV6-2 or TRBV6-3 and TRBJ2-1, with TRBD2 identical over 10 bases. This CDR3 contains 15 residues. The germline V gene encodes CDR1 MNHEY and CDR2 SVGEGT. After removal of 4 bases from V and 8 bases from J, the junction contained 8 bases not matched to a gene. The CDR3 DNA reads TGTGCCAGCAGTTCCCTCGGACTAGCGGAAGATGAGCAGTTCTTC. It codes for CASSSLGLAEDEQFF.

This clonotype was observed at least ten times. DNA of the CDR3: TGCAGTGCCCCGGGACTAGCGGGAGGAGGCGACGAGCAGTACTTC. Protein: CSAPGLAGGGDEQYF. This chain connects TRBV20-1 to TRBJ2-7; 15 nucleotides match TRBD2. In germline, CDR1 is DFQATT, CDR2 SNEGSKA (reference sequence). There are 15 residues in the CDR3. V dropped 6 bases and J dropped 5; count of bases not matched to a gene: 8.

This clonotype was detected only a few times. The V and J genes are TRBV4-1 and TRBJ2-7; possible D gene TRBD2, 7 bases. The V end lost 1 base, the J end lost 3 bases, and 13 bases lay between the germline ends. Germline lookup yields CDR1 MGHRA and CDR2 YSYEKL. This CDR3 contains 15 residues. The CDR3 DNA reads as TGCGCCAGCAGCCAAGGAGGGGGGGCCGGCTACGAGCAGTACTTC. Translated, it gives CASSQGGGAGYEQYF.

The table lists this clonotype with many counts. The chain recombines TRBV7-6 with TRBJ2-3; the match to TRBD2 covers 10 bases. The V gene end was trimmed by 5 bases and the J gene end by 1 base; junction bases not matched to a gene: 9. The CDR3 loop spans 17 amino acids. The V gene's germline CDR1 is SGHVS and CDR2 FNYEAQ. CDR3 loop: CASSARLAGLRTDTQYF. For the CDR3, the DNA is TGTGCCAGCAGCGCCCGACTAGCGGGTCTCCGCACAGATACGCAGTATTTT.